The clone carrying this T cell receptor (beta chain) was found many times. Antigen: not known. The data were taken from a study of T cell repertoires in cytomegalovirus infection. Overall study: Public signatures in TCR beta pointed to CMV infection and matching HLA type.

The CDR3 consists of 16 residues. Germline CDR1 reads MGHRA; CDR2 reads YSYEKL. V was shortened by 5 bases and J by 0 bases, with 16 bases between the two germline ends. Findings of the study overall: Ex vivo, HLA-C-restricted CMV-specific TCR beta clonotypes prevailed over the rest of the response. Cumulative public TCR beta family frequency identified CMV carriers with the relevant HLA.

Using its own MiXCR run on the reads, TCRdb lists one record per CDR3 protein. The sample holds hundreds of thousands of distinct CDR3 sequences, 35% to 45% seen once. The sequencing input was PBMCs. This chain connects TRBV4-1 to TRBJ1-1; D remains unclear. This sequence was found in a human donor in good health (CMV status not recorded). Some clones in this sample may be carry-over from other donors' samples. CDR3 region: CASSSRVDGVNTEAFF. For the CDR3, the DNA is TGCGCCAGCAGCTCCCGGGTCGACGGGGTGAACACTGAAGCTTTCTTT.